Described below is a single TCR beta chain sequence and its context. As handled by the study authors: Scientists estimated how many nucleated cells there were by amplifying reference gene primers. Assay: immunoSEQ multiplex PCR; the TCRdb copy retains only in-frame clones and omits some. V and J calls and clone size come straight from that table; D and trimming were deduced from the DNA. The repertoire holds 150,000 to 200,000 clones, with about 80% as singletons. Germline trimming cut 4 bases from V and 2 bases from J; bases unmatched to any gene: 3. Germline V gene lookup returns CDR1 SGHTA and CDR2 FQGTGA. This CDR3 spans 15 amino acids. The sample is drawn from a study of blood T cell repertoires in COVID-19. For the study at large: Donors in the United States, Italy and Spain gave samples during acute or convalescent COVID-19. PBMCs, B-cell-depleted T cells, or T cells were the source of the cDNA or gDNA that made up the material.

Sequences were obtained from peripheral blood. The V call is TRBV7-3, the J call TRBJ1-4, with 8 bases fitting TRBD1. The sequence was collected from a human donor in a cohort sampled during active COVID-19. The CDR3 DNA is TGTGCCAGCAGCTCCGACAGGGGCACTAATGAAAAACTGTTTTTT. Its translation is CASSSDRGTNEKLFF.